This section outlines one T cell receptor beta chain sequence together with its context. Its antigen is still unknown. The data were obtained in a study of T cell responses to AZD1222 COVID-19 vaccine. Findings and limits, study-wide: Across the whole spike, CD4 TCRs peaked at regions 160-218 and 743-854. Clonal diversity may have been underestimated in mostly white British donors.

Trimming took off 3 bases at V and 5 bases at J, with 13 bases between the two ends. CDR1 DFQATT and CDR2 SNEGSKA come from the germline V gene (reference sequence). This CDR3 is 13 amino acids long. Only in-frame clones appear in the TCRdb table, and some are missing; sequencing was by immunoSEQ multiplex PCR. The table shows around 200,000 clones, with approximately 91% occurring only once. This sequence joins TRBV20-1 and TRBJ2-5; D is unclear. The source was peripheral blood, collected on day 0 of AZD1222 vaccination. This sequence originates from an adult in good health. CDR3 in DNA: TGCAGTGCTAGTCTCGTAGTAAGGGAGACCCAGTACTTC. It yields the protein CSASLVVRETQYF.